This is a list of T cell receptor beta chains from one sample in a study of blood T cell repertoires in COVID-19. Repertoires were generated with immunoSEQ multiplex PCR, while TCRdb's copy carries only in-frame clones and drops some. The sample shows fewer than 120,000 clones, 72% of them seen only once. Sequenced input: peripheral blood. These receptor sequences come from a woman aged 55-69 years with acute or convalescent COVID-19. CDR3s include the opening cysteine and the closing phenylalanine or tryptophan. The D gene is left open where the match is weak. Expanded clones are given a class, and other clones once, few, many or no size at all.

CDR3 DNA: TGTGCCAGCAGACCCGGACAGGGTGCAGATACGCAGTATTTT; CDR3 protein: CASRPGQGADTQYF; J gene: TRBJ2-3; V gene: TRBV4-2; D gene: TRBD1; clone size: .
CDR3 DNA: TGTGCCAGCAGTGGGACAGGGGGGAATGAGCAGTTCTTC; CDR3 protein: CASSGTGGNEQFF; J gene: TRBJ2-1; V gene: TRBV25-1; D gene: TRBD1; clone size: .
CDR3 DNA: TGTGCCAGCAGCCCAGACAGGGAGCGACCCCTCCACTTT; CDR3 protein: CASSPDRERPLHF; J gene: TRBJ1-6; V gene: TRBV5-4; D gene: TRBD1; clone size: few
CDR3 DNA: TGTGCCAGCAGTTCAAGACAGTTGAAGGATGAAAAACTGTTTTTT; CDR3 protein: CASSSRQLKDEKLFF; J gene: TRBJ1-4; V gene: TRBV28; D gene: .; clone size: .
CDR3 DNA: TGTGCCTGCCAACCGGGACTCAGCACAGATACGCAGTATTTT; CDR3 protein: CACQPGLSTDTQYF; J gene: TRBJ2-3; V gene: TRBV30; D gene: .; clone size: few
CDR3 DNA: TGTGCCAGCAGCCAAGATGGTGGAGCCTACGAGCAGTACTTC; CDR3 protein: CASSQDGGAYEQYF; J gene: TRBJ2-7; V gene: TRBV3-1/TRBV3-2; D gene: .; clone size: .
CDR3 DNA: TGTGCCAGCAGCTTAAGGGGCGCCCAGGGTAGGGATACGCAGTATTTT; CDR3 protein: CASSLRGAQGRDTQYF; J gene: TRBJ2-3; V gene: TRBV11-2; D gene: .; clone size: .
CDR3 DNA: TGCGCCAGCAGCCAAGATTACAGGGGCCAAGAGACCCAGTACTTC; CDR3 protein: CASSQDYRGQETQYF; J gene: TRBJ2-5; V gene: TRBV4-3; D gene: TRBD1; clone size: .
CDR3 DNA: TGCGCCAGCAGCCCGGGGGGCCGTTTAACGACTAATGAAAAACTGTTTTTT; CDR3 protein: CASSPGGRLTTNEKLFF; J gene: TRBJ1-4; V gene: TRBV5-1; D gene: .; clone size: .
CDR3 DNA: TGTGCCACCAGCAGAGACGAGGGTCGGGGGACCCAGTACTTC; CDR3 protein: CATSRDEGRGTQYF; J gene: TRBJ2-5; V gene: TRBV15; D gene: .; clone size: .
CDR3 DNA: TGTGCCAGCAGCACAGGTCTTAATGAAAAACTGTTTTTT; CDR3 protein: CASSTGLNEKLFF; J gene: TRBJ1-4; V gene: TRBV28; D gene: .; clone size: .
CDR3 DNA: TGTGCCAGCAGCCCCCCTTACAATGAGCAGTTCTTC; CDR3 protein: CASSPPYNEQFF; J gene: TRBJ2-1; V gene: TRBV9; D gene: .; clone size: .
CDR3 DNA: TGTGCCAGCAGAAACAGGGGGCGAGACACTGAAGCTTTCTTT; CDR3 protein: CASRNRGRDTEAFF; J gene: TRBJ1-1; V gene: TRBV27; D gene: TRBD1; clone size: .
CDR3 DNA: TGTGCCAGCAGCTATTACAGGGGGCAAAGGAACACCATATATTTT; CDR3 protein: CASSYYRGQRNTIYF; J gene: TRBJ1-3; V gene: TRBV7-9; D gene: TRBD1; clone size: once
CDR3 DNA: TGTGCCAGCAGCTTATCGGGGACAGGGGGCAGGGTTTGGGAGCAGCCCCAGCATTTT; CDR3 protein: CASSLSGTGGRVWEQPQHF; J gene: TRBJ1-5; V gene: TRBV7-7; D gene: TRBD1; clone size: few
CDR3 DNA: TGCAGCGTTGGGCGGGGGGGGAACACTGAAGCTTTCTTT; CDR3 protein: CSVGRGGNTEAFF; J gene: TRBJ1-1; V gene: TRBV29-1; D gene: .; clone size: .
CDR3 DNA: TGTGCCAGCAGCTTAGAGTCGGCAGGGGGATCCTACGAGCAGTACTTC; CDR3 protein: CASSLESAGGSYEQYF; J gene: TRBJ2-7; V gene: TRBV11-3; D gene: TRBD1; clone size: .
CDR3 DNA: TGTGCCAGCAGCCGTCAGGGGCCAACTAATGAAAAACTGTTTTTT; CDR3 protein: CASSRQGPTNEKLFF; J gene: TRBJ1-4; V gene: TRBV7-2; D gene: .; clone size: once
CDR3 DNA: TGTGCCAGCAGCCCGGACAGGGGATCTTACGAGCAGTACTTC; CDR3 protein: CASSPDRGSYEQYF; J gene: TRBJ2-7; V gene: TRBV7-3; D gene: TRBD1; clone size: .
CDR3 DNA: TGTGCCAGCAGTTCCAATTCAGGGGGCCATATCTATGGCTACACCTTC; CDR3 protein: CASSSNSGGHIYGYTF; J gene: TRBJ1-2; V gene: TRBV28; D gene: TRBD1; clone size: .
CDR3 DNA: TGTGCTAGTGGCCCTAGCTTAACCTCTGGAAACACCATATATTTT; CDR3 protein: CASGPSLTSGNTIYF; J gene: TRBJ1-3; V gene: TRBV12-5; D gene: .; clone size: few
CDR3 DNA: TGTGCCAGCAGCTTAGGGTGGGGCACAACCTACGAGCAGTACTTC; CDR3 protein: CASSLGWGTTYEQYF; J gene: TRBJ2-7; V gene: TRBV7-2; D gene: .; clone size: .
CDR3 DNA: TGTGCCAGCAGTGGGGAGATCTATGGCTACACCTTC; CDR3 protein: CASSGEIYGYTF; J gene: TRBJ1-2; V gene: TRBV28; D gene: .; clone size: .
CDR3 DNA: TGTGCCAGTAGTACCAGTCGGGACACCTTCTCCTACGAGCAGTACTTC; CDR3 protein: CASSTSRDTFSYEQYF; J gene: TRBJ2-7; V gene: TRBV19; D gene: .; clone size: .
CDR3 DNA: TGTGCCAGCAGTGCCCCCTGGCAGGGTTGGTACACCTTC; CDR3 protein: CASSAPWQGWYTF; J gene: TRBJ1-2; V gene: TRBV25-1; D gene: .; clone size: .
CDR3 DNA: TGTGCCAGCAGTGATCAGGCACTCTCCTATAATTCACCCCTCCACTTT; CDR3 protein: CASSDQALSYNSPLHF; J gene: TRBJ1-6; V gene: TRBV4-2; D gene: .; clone size: .
CDR3 DNA: TGTGCCAGCAGCTTGGCTACCTACGAGCAGTACTTC; CDR3 protein: CASSLATYEQYF; J gene: TRBJ2-7; V gene: TRBV5-6; D gene: .; clone size: few
CDR3 DNA: TGTGCCCTAGCACACGGCAGGGGGCGCAATGAGCAGTTCTTC; CDR3 protein: CALAHGRGRNEQFF; J gene: TRBJ2-1; V gene: TRBV2; D gene: TRBD1; clone size: .
CDR3 DNA: TGCGCCCCCAGCTTGGGGGGGGGCGACCTTTCCTACAATGAGCAGTTCTTC; CDR3 protein: CAPSLGGGDLSYNEQFF; J gene: TRBJ2-1; V gene: TRBV5-1; D gene: .; clone size: .
CDR3 DNA: TGCGCCAGCAGCTTGGGTAGTAGCGGGGGTTATCAAGAGACCCAGTACTTC; CDR3 protein: CASSLGSSGGYQETQYF; J gene: TRBJ2-5; V gene: TRBV5-1; D gene: TRBD2; clone size: .
CDR3 DNA: TGTGCCACCAGTGATCCTGGAGTCAGGGTCAATGAGCAGTTCTTC; CDR3 protein: CATSDPGVRVNEQFF; J gene: TRBJ2-1; V gene: TRBV24-1; D gene: .; clone size: .
CDR3 DNA: TGTGCCAGCTCGGGGACAGGGGGCACTGAAGCTTTCTTT; CDR3 protein: CASSGTGGTEAFF; J gene: TRBJ1-1; V gene: TRBV18; D gene: TRBD1; clone size: .
CDR3 DNA: TGCGCCAGCAGCTTGGAACAGGCCAGCAATCAGCCCCAGCATTTT; CDR3 protein: CASSLEQASNQPQHF; J gene: TRBJ1-5; V gene: TRBV5-1; D gene: .; clone size: .
CDR3 DNA: TGTGCCAGCAGCGCCCGTATGGTAGCGGGGTTGGATGAGCAGTTCTTC; CDR3 protein: CASSARMVAGLDEQFF; J gene: TRBJ2-1; V gene: TRBV7-2; D gene: TRBD2; clone size: .
CDR3 DNA: TGTGCCAGTAAGGGGGGAGGGACAGGGACGCTAGGCGGGGAGCTGTTTTTT; CDR3 protein: CASKGGGTGTLGGELFF; J gene: TRBJ2-2; V gene: TRBV19; D gene: TRBD1; clone size: .
CDR3 DNA: TGTGCCAGCAAAAGGACAGGGGCATACGAAGCTTTCTTT; CDR3 protein: CASKRTGAYEAFF; J gene: TRBJ1-1; V gene: TRBV6-5; D gene: TRBD1; clone size: once
CDR3 DNA: TGTGCCAGCAGGACAGGGAGAAACACCATATATTTT; CDR3 protein: CASRTGRNTIYF; J gene: TRBJ1-3; V gene: TRBV6-5; D gene: TRBD1; clone size: .
CDR3 DNA: TGTGCCAGCAGCAACTCGCAACAGGGGTCCAATCAGCCCCAGCATTTT; CDR3 protein: CASSNSQQGSNQPQHF; J gene: TRBJ1-5; V gene: TRBV5-8; D gene: TRBD1; clone size: .
CDR3 DNA: TGTGCCAGCAGCCCAAGGCGGCTCCGGACTTATGGGGCCAACGTCCTGACTTTC; CDR3 protein: CASSPRRLRTYGANVLTF; J gene: TRBJ2-6; V gene: TRBV3-1/TRBV3-2; D gene: .; clone size: few
CDR3 DNA: TGTGCCAGCAGTTTCACTAGCGGGGGTATAGAGACCCAGTACTTC; CDR3 protein: CASSFTSGGIETQYF; J gene: TRBJ2-5; V gene: TRBV2; D gene: TRBD2; clone size: .
CDR3 DNA: TGTGCCAGCCTACTTGGGGGAGCGGGGGTTCACGAGCAGTACTTC; CDR3 protein: CASLLGGAGVHEQYF; J gene: TRBJ2-7; V gene: TRBV28; D gene: TRBD2; clone size: .
CDR3 DNA: TGTGCCAGCAGCCCGAGCGGGGGCCTAGCGGATACGCAGTATTTT; CDR3 protein: CASSPSGGLADTQYF; J gene: TRBJ2-3; V gene: TRBV9; D gene: TRBD2; clone size: .
CDR3 DNA: TGTGCCAGTAGAAAGTGGGGGGAGTACAATGAGCAGTTCTTC; CDR3 protein: CASRKWGEYNEQFF; J gene: TRBJ2-1; V gene: TRBV19; D gene: .; clone size: once
CDR3 DNA: TGTGCCAGCAGCGGGGGAAGCTCTGGGGCCAACGTCCTGACTTTC; CDR3 protein: CASSGGSSGANVLTF; J gene: TRBJ2-6; V gene: TRBV6-5; D gene: .; clone size: .
CDR3 DNA: TGTGCCAGCAGCGTAGCTACCTGGGACAGGGGGGCCTACGAGCAGTACTTC; CDR3 protein: CASSVATWDRGAYEQYF; J gene: TRBJ2-7; V gene: TRBV9; D gene: TRBD1; clone size: .
CDR3 DNA: TGTGCCAGCAGTTTATCGGGGAGCGGCTACACCTTC; CDR3 protein: CASSLSGSGYTF; J gene: TRBJ1-2; V gene: TRBV12-3/TRBV12-4; D gene: .; clone size: few
CDR3 DNA: TGTGCCAGCAGCGTGATGACAGGGGCGGGGACTGAAGCTTTCTTT; CDR3 protein: CASSVMTGAGTEAFF; J gene: TRBJ1-1; V gene: TRBV9; D gene: TRBD1; clone size: .